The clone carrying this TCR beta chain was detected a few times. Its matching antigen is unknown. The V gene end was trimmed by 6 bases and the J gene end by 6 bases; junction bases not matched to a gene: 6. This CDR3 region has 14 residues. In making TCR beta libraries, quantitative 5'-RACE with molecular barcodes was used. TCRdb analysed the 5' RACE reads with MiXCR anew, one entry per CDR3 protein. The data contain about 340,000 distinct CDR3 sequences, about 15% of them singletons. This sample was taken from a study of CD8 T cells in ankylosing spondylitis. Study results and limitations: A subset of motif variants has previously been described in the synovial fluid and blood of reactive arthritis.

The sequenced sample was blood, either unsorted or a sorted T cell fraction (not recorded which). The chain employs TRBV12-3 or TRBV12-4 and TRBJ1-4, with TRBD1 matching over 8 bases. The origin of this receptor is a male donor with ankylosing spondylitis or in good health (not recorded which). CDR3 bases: TGTGCCAGCAGCCCCAGGGGGCGCGATGAAAAACTGTTTTTT. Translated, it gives CASSPRGRDEKLFF.